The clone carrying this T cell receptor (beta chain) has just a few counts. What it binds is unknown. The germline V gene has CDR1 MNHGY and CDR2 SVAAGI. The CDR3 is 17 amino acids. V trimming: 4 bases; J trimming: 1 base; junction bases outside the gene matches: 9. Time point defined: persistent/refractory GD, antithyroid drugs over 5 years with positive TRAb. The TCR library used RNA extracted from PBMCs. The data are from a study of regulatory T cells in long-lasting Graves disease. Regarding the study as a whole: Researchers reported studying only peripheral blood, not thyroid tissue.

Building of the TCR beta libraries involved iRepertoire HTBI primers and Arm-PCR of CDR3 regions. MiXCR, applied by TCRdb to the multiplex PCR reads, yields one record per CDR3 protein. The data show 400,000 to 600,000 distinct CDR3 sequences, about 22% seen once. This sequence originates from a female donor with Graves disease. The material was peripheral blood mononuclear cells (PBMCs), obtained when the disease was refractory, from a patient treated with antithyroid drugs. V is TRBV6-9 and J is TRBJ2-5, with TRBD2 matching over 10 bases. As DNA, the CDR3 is TGTGCCAGCAGTTCCGGCTTAGCGGGGGGTATCCAAGAGACCCAGTACTTC. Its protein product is CASSSGLAGGIQETQYF.